The 7 T cell receptor beta chains presented below share a single source sample, sequenced in a study of T-cell reconstitution after alpha-beta-depleted transplantation in children. Unique molecular identifiers featured in how the TCRbeta library was prepared. TCRdb processed the PCR reads anew with MiXCR; each CDR3 protein has one entry. The sample carries almost 400,000 distinct CDR3 sequences, 20% recorded once. The source material was PBMCs from the stem cell graft donor, sampled from the stem cell graft. The source of these receptors is a human donor who donated a stem cell graft to a child with acute myeloid leukemia.

This clonotype was detected a few times. The chain couples TRBV12-3 or TRBV12-4 to TRBJ2-7; possible D gene TRBD2, 6 bases. This CDR3 region has 14 residues. Trimming removed 6 bases from V and 0 bases from J, with 12 bases in between. The CDR3 protein is CASRGGSSSYEQYF. As DNA, the CDR3 is TGTGCCAGCAGGGGAGGCAGCAGCTCCTACGAGCAGTACTTC.

The chain is built from TRBV20-1 and TRBJ2-1, with D possibly matching TRBD2 (5 bases). The CDR3 spans 11 residues. CDR1 is DFQATT, CDR2 SNEGSKA, per germline (reference sequence). Trimming cost V 1 base and J 10 bases, with 8 bases left between them. The CDR3 loop is CSARGPGEQFF. CDR3 nucleotides: TGCAGTGCTAGAGGCCCGGGAGAGCAGTTCTTC.

This clonotype was counted many times. The V gene is TRBV10-3, the J gene TRBJ2-7, with TRBD2 matching 12 bases. Germline CDR1 ENHRY, CDR2 SYGVKD. Trimming took 5 bases from V and 3 from J; bases not matched to a gene: 2. The CDR3 totals 14 residues. This CDR3 reads CAISRTSGNYEQYF. In DNA form, the CDR3 reads TGTGCCATCAGTCGGACTAGCGGGAACTACGAGCAGTACTTC.

The gene calls are TRBV12-3 or TRBV12-4 and TRBJ2-7; D not resolved. This CDR3 contains 12 residues. V lost 6 bases and J lost 4, with 10 bases in between. The CDR3 region is CASSYGNYEQYF. In DNA form, the CDR3 reads TGTGCCAGCAGCTACGGAAATTACGAGCAGTACTTC.

This chain links TRBV10-3 with TRBJ2-2; a weak D match, TRBD2 (5 bases). Trimming shortened V by 5 bases and J by 7 bases, and 11 bases separated the two germline ends. Germline CDR1 is ENHRY and CDR2 is SYGVKD. The CDR3 has 13 residues. CDR3 amino acids: CAISSDGDGELFF. The CDR3 coding sequence is TGTGCCATCAGTTCCGACGGGGACGGGGAGCTGTTTTTT.

The chain recombines TRBV23-1 with TRBJ2-7, with 9 positions matching TRBD1. TRBV23-1 is an open reading frame, and its role is uncertain. This CDR3 is built from 15 residues. Germline trimming cut 0 bases from V and 4 bases from J; bases unmatched to any gene: 4. Here the CDR3 reads CASSQSGGQGYEQYF. Here the CDR3 DNA reads TGCGCCAGCAGTCAATCCGGGGGACAGGGTTACGAGCAGTACTTC.

A few counts support this clonotype. The chain links TRBV6-6 to TRBJ2-1, with D unclear. CDR1 is MNHNY, CDR2 SVGAGI, per germline (reference sequence). V lost 4 bases and J lost 8, with 6 bases in between. The CDR3 has 11 residues. CDR3 nucleotides: TGTGCCAGCAGTTCCCCCGATGAGCAGTTCTTC. It is translated as CASSSPDEQFF.